This is a list of T cell receptor beta chains from one sample in a study of multiple sclerosis patients with progressive multifocal leukoencephalopathy. This table comes from immunoSEQ multiplex PCR, and its TCRdb copy is limited to in-frame clones, with some not included. The sample consists of more than 30,000 clones, roughly 90% of them appearing once. The specimen was PBMCs, collected from a patient treated with natalizumab. The receptor set was obtained from a woman aged 40 to 49 with progressive multifocal leukoencephalopathy. Each CDR3 is given with its conserved first and last residue. D genes are given only for firm matches. Size is stated for part of the rows, as once, few or many counts, or as a class when the clone is expanded.

D gene,J gene,V gene,clone size,CDR3 DNA,CDR3 protein
.,TRBJ2-3,TRBV6-5,.,TGTGCCAGCAGTTCTCTTGGGGGGGCGTTAACAGATACGCAGTATTTT,CASSSLGGALTDTQYF
TRBD1,TRBJ2-1,TRBV27,.,TGTGCCAGCAGTTACATACAGGGGGCGATAGGCAATGAGCAGTTCTTC,CASSYIQGAIGNEQFF
.,TRBJ1-1,TRBV7-3,.,TGTGCCAGCAGCTTAACAGGGCGGCCAGGAACTGAAGCTTCCTTT,CASSLTGRPGTEASF
.,TRBJ2-3,TRBV2,once,TGTGCCAGCAGTGCCACAGATACGCAGTATTTT,CASSATDTQYF
.,TRBJ2-7,TRBV19,.,TGTGCCAGTAGTATGTCGGGCCGGATCTACGAGCAGTACTTC,CASSMSGRIYEQYF
.,TRBJ1-4,TRBV7-9,.,TGTGCCAGCAGGCCGCCAGAGGCAAAACTGTTTTTT,CASRPPEAKLFF
.,TRBJ1-1,TRBV28,.,TGTGCCAGCAGTTTAAGGGCAGGGGAAACTGAAGCTTTCTTT,CASSLRAGETEAFF
.,TRBJ2-1,TRBV7-9,once,TGTGCCAGCAGCATAGGGTGGGGTAATGAGCAGTTCTTC,CASSIGWGNEQFF
.,TRBJ2-2,TRBV30,.,TGTGCCTGGAGTGATAACACCGGGGAGCTGTTTTTT,CAWSDNTGELFF
.,TRBJ1-5,TRBV9,.,TGTGCCAGCAGCCCAACAGGGCACAATCAGCCCCAGCATTTT,CASSPTGHNQPQHF
TRBD1,TRBJ1-2,TRBV6-1,.,TGTGCCAGCAGCCTAGAGAGGACAGGGAACTATGGCTACACCTTC,CASSLERTGNYGYTF
.,TRBJ1-2,TRBV11-2,.,TGTGCCAGCAGCTCTCGGGACCGACTTTTCTATGGCTACACCTTC,CASSSRDRLFYGYTF
TRBD1,TRBJ2-7,TRBV7-2,.,TGTGCCAGCAGCTTAGGGGGGACAGGGAAATACGAGCAGTACTTC,CASSLGGTGKYEQYF
TRBD1,TRBJ2-6,TRBV7-6,.,TGTGCCAGCAGCACCCGACAGGGCACCTCTGGGGCCAACGTCCTGACTTTC,CASSTRQGTSGANVLTF
.,TRBJ2-1,TRBV6-4,.,TGTGCCAGCAGTTCTCTACAGGGCAGGGAGCAGTTCTTC,CASSSLQGREQFF
TRBD2,TRBJ2-3,TRBV7-2,.,TGTGCCAGCAGCACCGGACTAGCGGGGGTGGCAGATACGCAGTATTTT,CASSTGLAGVADTQYF
TRBD2,TRBJ2-1,TRBV2,.,TGTGCCAGCAGCGGACTAGCGGCTGAGCAGTTCTTC,CASSGLAAEQFF
TRBD2,TRBJ2-5,TRBV18,.,TGTGCCAGCTCACCCCCCGGGTTAGCGGGTCAAGAGACCCAGTACTTC,CASSPPGLAGQETQYF
.,TRBJ2-1,TRBV7-9,.,TGTGCCAGCAGCTTCACTAACAATGAGCAGTTCTTC,CASSFTNNEQFF
.,TRBJ1-5,TRBV5-1,.,TGCGCCAGCAGCCCAGAGTCGCGTGATCAGCCCCAGCATTTT,CASSPESRDQPQHF
.,TRBJ2-7,TRBV19,.,TGTGCCAGTAGTCTTGGATCAGGGGTTGCAGCCTACGAGCAGTACTTC,CASSLGSGVAAYEQYF
TRBD1,TRBJ2-7,TRBV10-3,.,TGTGCCATCAGCCCACCGGGACAGGGTGTGCACGAGCAGTACTTC,CAISPPGQGVHEQYF
TRBD1,TRBJ2-7,TRBV18,.,TGTGCCAGCTCACCACCGATGGGGACAGGGTACTCCTACGAGCAGTACTTC,CASSPPMGTGYSYEQYF
.,TRBJ2-7,TRBV7-2,.,TGTGCCAGCAGCCCCCCCGGGTCCTACGAGCAGTACTTC,CASSPPGSYEQYF
TRBD2,TRBJ2-1,TRBV28,.,TGTGCCAGCAGGTCACTAGCGGACCCCCCCCCAGACAATGAGCAGTTCTTC,CASRSLADPPPDNEQFF
.,TRBJ1-5,TRBV5-1,.,TGCGCCAGCAGCGCTGACGGGAATCAGCCCCAGCATTTT,CASSADGNQPQHF
.,TRBJ1-1,TRBV2,.,TGTGCCAGCAGTGTGACGGAAGCTTTCTTT,CASSVTEAFF
.,TRBJ2-7,TRBV27,once,TGTGCCAGCAGCGCCACAGGACTATCCTACGAGCAGTACTTC,CASSATGLSYEQYF
.,TRBJ2-1,TRBV9,.,TGTGCCAGCAGCGTAGGGGGGAGTACCGAGCAGTTCTTC,CASSVGGSTEQFF
.,TRBJ2-6,TRBV18,.,TGTGCCAGCTCCGGGACCTCTGGGGCCAACGTCCTGACTTTC,CASSGTSGANVLTF